These 23 T cell receptor beta chains were sequenced from one sample in a study of shared clonotypes between healthy human individuals. The protocol was immunoSEQ multiplex PCR, while the TCRdb copy is restricted to in-frame clones and leaves out a portion. Found here are fewer than 2.5 million clones, 93% of them singletons; the top ten hold around 0.37%. The sequenced sample consisted of naive CD4+ T cells from PBMCs. Regarding subset: CD45RA+ positively selected. The source is a man aged 18 to 30 in good health. Some clones in this sample may be carry-over from other donors' samples.

In this sample, this clone turned up once. CDR3 amino acids: CASSPRGVSYNEQFF. The CDR3 bases are TGCGCCAGCAGCCCGAGGGGGGTGTCCTACAATGAGCAGTTCTTC. V gene TRBV5-1 combines with J gene TRBJ2-1; D tentatively reads TRBD1 or TRBD2 (6 bases each). Germline CDR1 SGHRS, CDR2 YFSETQ. The CDR3 spans 15 residues. V gave up 4 bases and J gave up 1 base, with 12 bases separating them.

This sequence joins TRBV10-3 and TRBJ2-5; no reliable D call. This CDR3 contains 14 residues. Germline values: CDR1 ENHRY, CDR2 SYGVKD. V lost 6 bases and J 4 bases, leaving 15 bases between the germline ends. The CDR3 region is CAIRDSVGRETQYF. The CDR3 coding sequence is TGTGCCATCAGAGATTCGGTGGGTCGAGAGACCCAGTACTTC.

The chain links TRBV5-4 to TRBJ2-2; a weak D match, TRBD2 (5 bases). The CDR3 sequence is 16 residues long. Deletions cut 4 bases from V and 0 bases from J, with 13 bases between. Germline CDR1 and CDR2: SGHNT and YYREEE (reference sequence). The CDR3 bases are TGTGCCAGCAGCAAATTTAGCGCGGCGAACACCGGGGAGCTGTTTTTT. Residues: CASSKFSAANTGELFF. Looking up the rest from reference TRBV5-4 and TRBJ2-2 gives the full variable domain: ETGVTQSPTHLIKTRGQQVTLRCSSQSGHNTVSWYQQALGQGPQFIFQYYREEENGRGNFPPRFSGLQFPNYSSELNVNALELDDSALYLCASSKFSAANTGELFFGEGSRLTVL.

The rearrangement joins TRBV19 to TRBJ2-7; 11 nucleotides align to TRBD2. Germline lookup yields CDR1 LNHDA and CDR2 SQIVND (reference sequence). With 6 bases clipped from V and 1 base from J, the junction kept 5 bases outside the gene matches. The CDR3 length is 15 residues. CDR3 region: CASSVVAGGSYEQYF. The DNA for the CDR3 is TGTGCCAGTAGCGTCGTAGCGGGAGGGTCCTACGAGCAGTACTTC.

J is TRBJ2-5 and V is TRBV11-2; D may be TRBD1 or TRBD2 (5 bases each). Germline assignment: CDR1 SGHAT and CDR2 FQNNGV. V lost 2 bases and J 3 bases, leaving 22 bases between the germline ends. The length of the CDR3 is 18 residues. The CDR3 DNA is TGTGCCAGCAGCTTACTCTCTGGCTCATGGGACCAAGAAGAGACCCAGTACTTC. It yields the protein CASSLLSGSWDQEETQYF.

This sequence joins TRBV2 and TRBJ2-2, with no clear D. In germline, CDR1 is SNHLY, CDR2 FYNNEI. The CDR3 runs to 13 residues. Trimming removed 4 bases from V and 6 bases from J, with 9 bases in between. The CDR3 DNA reads TGTGCCAGCAGTGGACCCCTCGCCGGGGAGCTGTTTTTT. It translates to CASSGPLAGELFF. Together with reference TRBV2 and TRBJ2-2, the CDR3 gives the full variable domain: EPEVTQTPSHQVTQMGQEVILRCVPISNHLYFYWYRQILGQKVEFLVSFYNNEISEKSEIFDDQFSVERPDGSNFTLKIRSTKLEDSAMYFCASSGPLAGELFFGEGSRLTVL.

The V call is TRBV5-8, the J call TRBJ1-1, with a possible D match to TRBD1 (5 bases). The CDR3 extends over 14 amino acids. Trimming took off 5 bases at V and 1 base at J, with 12 bases between the two ends. Germline V CDR1 and CDR2: SGHTS, YDEGEE. The CDR3 DNA reads as TGTGCCAGCAGAACGGGACTGACGAACACTGAAGCTTTCTTT. Translation gives CASRTGLTNTEAFF.

The chain uses TRBV7-2 and TRBJ1-5; 7 positions match TRBD1. This CDR3 has 14 residues. Trimming at V came to 5 bases and at J to 6 bases, leaving 7 bases not matched to a gene. Germline V gene lookup returns CDR1 SGHTA and CDR2 FQGNSA. This CDR3 reads CASSLHRGGQPQHF. The CDR3 DNA sequence: TGTGCCAGCAGCCTTCACAGGGGTGGTCAGCCCCAGCATTTT.

The chain recombines TRBV25-1 with TRBJ1-2, with TRBD1 as a possible D gene (6 bases). V lost 1 base to trimming and J lost 7 bases, with 19 bases between them. The length of the CDR3 is 16 residues. Per the germline V gene, CDR1 is MGHDK and CDR2 is SYGVNS. The chain's CDR3 is CASSESGAGSLGGYTF. DNA of the CDR3: TGTGCCAGCAGTGAATCAGGGGCAGGGAGTCTGGGTGGCTACACCTTC.

In its sample, this clone was seen once. The chain couples TRBV30 to TRBJ2-3; 11 nucleotides line up with TRBD2. Germline CDR1 and CDR2: GTSNPN and SVGIG (reference sequence). The CDR3 consists of 16 residues. Trimming removed 6 bases from V and 3 bases from J; junction bases left unmatched: 11. The DNA for the CDR3 is TGTGCCTGTTCTAGCGGGAGGCGGGGGTTGACAGATACGCAGTATTTT. Translating it yields CACSSGRRGLTDTQYF.

This chain joins TRBV7-8 and TRBJ2-5, with D tentatively TRBD1 or TRBD2 (5 bases each). V lost 5 bases and J lost 5, with 21 bases in between. The CDR3 extends over 16 amino acids. In germline, CDR1 is SGHVS, CDR2 FQNEAQ. CDR3 in DNA: TGTGCCAGCAGCGAGGGGACGAGGACCCTTAGGGAGACCCAGTACTTC. This sequence encodes CASSEGTRTLRETQYF.

The rearrangement links TRBV5-8 to TRBJ2-1; D uncertain. From germline, CDR1 is SGHTS and CDR2 YDEGEE. The V gene lost 4 bases and the J gene lost 0 bases, with 14 bases spanning the gap. The CDR3 is 16 residues long. The CDR3 here is CASSPWGQSSYNEQFF. Here the CDR3 DNA reads TGTGCCAGCAGCCCCTGGGGTCAGAGCTCCTACAATGAGCAGTTCTTC.

The chain couples TRBV19 to TRBJ2-1; 11 bases agree with TRBD1. Germline CDR1 is LNHDA and CDR2 is SQIVND (reference sequence). The CDR3 spans 17 residues. With V trimmed by 8 bases and J by 9 bases, 18 bases remained unmatched. The CDR3 spells CASSRLITGQGAVEQFF. DNA of the CDR3: TGTGCCAGTTCTCGATTAATAACTGGACAGGGGGCGGTTGAGCAGTTCTTC.

This clone has a single count. The V and J genes are TRBV18 and TRBJ2-1; TRBD1 aligns across 7 bases. The CDR3 loop spans 17 amino acids. With V trimmed by 3 bases and J by 0 bases, 8 bases remained unmatched. CDR1 and CDR2 from the germline V gene are KGHSH and LQKENI. As DNA, the CDR3 is TGTGCCAGCTCACCCCAACAGGGGCCGAGCTCCTACAATGAGCAGTTCTTC. Translating it yields CASSPQQGPSSYNEQFF.

CDR3 nucleotide sequence: TGCGCCAGCAGCTTGGACGACTTTAGCTCCTACGAGCAGTACTTC. It encodes CASSLDDFSSYEQYF. This rearrangement joins TRBV5-1 to TRBJ2-7; the D is unclear. The CDR3 runs 15 residues. V lost 0 bases and J lost 0, with 10 bases in between. Germline CDR1 and CDR2: SGHRS and YFSETQ.

This clone occurred once. The rearrangement links TRBV6-6 to TRBJ1-5, with D possibly TRBD1 on 6 matching bases. CDR1 is MNHNY and CDR2 is SVGAGI in the germline V gene (reference sequence). The CDR3 loop spans 14 amino acids. V lost 2 bases and J 7 bases, leaving 12 bases between the germline ends. Here the CDR3 DNA reads TGTGCCAGCAGTTACAGAAGCCAGGGGCAGCCCCAGCATTTT. The encoded protein is CASSYRSQGQPQHF.

The chain is built from TRBV20-1 and TRBJ2-7; D possibly matches TRBD1 or TRBD2 (7 bases each). Germline values: CDR1 DFQATT, CDR2 SNEGSKA (reference sequence). CDR3 size: 11 residues. The ends were cut back, 6 bases at V and 5 bases at J, with 11 bases in the middle. CDR3 protein: CSARGGNEQYF. CDR3 bases: TGCAGTGCCAGGGGGGGCAACGAGCAGTACTTC.

The rearrangement uses TRBV7-8 and TRBJ1-1, with D tentatively TRBD1 (5 bases). Trimming took 3 bases from V and 4 from J, leaving 12 bases between them. The CDR3 spans 14 residues. The germline V gene has CDR1 SGHVS and CDR2 FQNEAQ. The CDR3 DNA reads TGTGCCAGCAGCTTGGGACTAGGGCCCACTGAAGCTTTCTTT. Its translation is CASSLGLGPTEAFF.

The rearrangement joins TRBV28 to TRBJ2-7; no clear D gene. The CDR3 covers 14 residues. Trimming pared 5 bases from V and 5 bases from J, leaving 16 bases between. CDR1 is MDHEN, CDR2 SYDVKM, per germline. The chain's CDR3 is CASSASPEGNEQYF. The CDR3 bases are TGTGCCAGCAGTGCTTCACCTGAAGGGAACGAGCAGTACTTC.

The rearrangement links TRBV5-4 to TRBJ2-2, with 10 bases aligning to TRBD2. With 3 bases clipped from V and 5 bases from J, the junction kept 4 bases outside the gene matches. The CDR3 is 15 amino acids. Looked up from germline, CDR1 is SGHNT and CDR2 is YYREEE (reference sequence). CDR3 coding DNA: TGTGCCAGCAGCTCTAGCGGGAGTGGTACCGGGGAGCTGTTTTTT. Amino acid sequence: CASSSSGSGTGELFF. The whole variable domain, remainder taken from reference TRBV5-4 and TRBJ2-2, is ETGVTQSPTHLIKTRGQQVTLRCSSQSGHNTVSWYQQALGQGPQFIFQYYREEENGRGNFPPRFSGLQFPNYSSELNVNALELDDSALYLCASSSSGSGTGELFFGEGSRLTVL.

The chain carries TRBV18 and TRBJ1-3, with D unclear. The CDR3 is 16 amino acids. The germline V and J ends were trimmed by 3 bases and 6 bases, with 18 bases remaining between them. CDR1 is KGHSH, CDR2 LQKENI, per germline. The CDR3: CASSPTSDRGINTIYF. The CDR3 nucleotides read TGTGCCAGCTCACCCACATCGGATCGGGGTATAAACACCATATATTTT.

This chain links TRBV7-3 with TRBJ2-2; D not resolved. The ends were cut back, 2 bases at V and 0 bases at J, with 7 bases in the middle. The length of the CDR3 is 15 residues. Germline CDR1 and CDR2: SGHTA and FQGTGA. CDR3 protein: CASSLGGANTGELFF. The CDR3 DNA follows: TGTGCCAGCAGCTTAGGCGGAGCGAACACCGGGGAGCTGTTTTTT.

The J gene is TRBJ1-5, the V gene TRBV6-6; 10 nucleotides line up with TRBD1. CDR1 and CDR2 from the germline V gene are MNHNY and SVGAGI (reference sequence). The CDR3 consists of 13 residues. Unmatched junction bases numbered 2, after V lost 7 bases and J lost 5 bases. The CDR3 loop is CASNDRGHQPQHF. DNA of the CDR3: TGTGCCAGCAACGACAGGGGGCATCAGCCCCAGCATTTT.